What follows are 3 T cell receptor beta chains derived from one specimen sequenced in a study of beta chain features in type 1 diabetes listed by TCRdb under 2018. Overall study outcomes, separate from this receptor: Type 1 diabetes patients showed a moderate but significant shortening of TCRB CDR3 length in all four CD4+ subsets.

Library preparation used the immunoSEQ multiplex PCR assay. The entire isolated RNA was reverse transcribed using the High Capacity cDNA Reverse Transcription Kit, and thus expressed TCRB transcripts were sequenced. TCRdb obtained this table from immuneACCESS and retained in-frame rearrangements with V and J assigned. These tables miss some clones; where compared with another copy, unresolved V genes account for less than half of the shortfall, and the remainder is unexplained. This sample holds over 600,000 clones; 9.5% to 15% were observed only once. The top ten clones comprise 0.095% to 0.15% of the sample. What these receptors recognize is not known. The sequenced sample consisted of naive CD4+ T cells from blood. The label giving this sample's cell subset or site can be read as: true naive CD4+ T cells. These receptors all stem from a man under 40 with type 1 diabetes.

This clone was counted a few times. The V and J genes are TRBV10-1 and TRBJ2-2; no clear D gene. This CDR3 contains 12 residues. Germline CDR1 is WNHNN and CDR2 is SYGVQD (reference sequence). Between the trimmed V and J ends, which lost 5 bases and 1 base, there was a span of 2 bases. CDR3: CASSQNTGELFF. The CDR3 DNA sequence: TGCGCCAGCAGTCAGAACACCGGGGAGCTGTTTTTT.

CDR3 in amino acids: CASWKTDAYEQYF. Written as DNA, the CDR3 is TGTGCCAGCTGGAAGACGGATGCCTACGAGCAGTACTTC. The chain uses TRBV27 and TRBJ2-7, with D uncertain. Between the trimmed V and J ends, which lost 8 bases and 2 bases, there was a span of 13 bases. Looked up from germline, CDR1 is MNHEY and CDR2 is SMNVEV (reference sequence). The CDR3 has 13 residues.

The chain carries TRBV10-3 and TRBJ1-2; no clear D gene. Trimming removed 3 bases at V and 2 bases at J, with 10 bases between. Germline V gene lookup returns CDR1 ENHRY and CDR2 SYGVKD. There are 14 residues in the CDR3. This CDR3 is CAISEVTDNYGYTF. The CDR3 coding sequence is TGTGCCATCAGTGAAGTCACAGACAACTATGGCTACACCTTC.